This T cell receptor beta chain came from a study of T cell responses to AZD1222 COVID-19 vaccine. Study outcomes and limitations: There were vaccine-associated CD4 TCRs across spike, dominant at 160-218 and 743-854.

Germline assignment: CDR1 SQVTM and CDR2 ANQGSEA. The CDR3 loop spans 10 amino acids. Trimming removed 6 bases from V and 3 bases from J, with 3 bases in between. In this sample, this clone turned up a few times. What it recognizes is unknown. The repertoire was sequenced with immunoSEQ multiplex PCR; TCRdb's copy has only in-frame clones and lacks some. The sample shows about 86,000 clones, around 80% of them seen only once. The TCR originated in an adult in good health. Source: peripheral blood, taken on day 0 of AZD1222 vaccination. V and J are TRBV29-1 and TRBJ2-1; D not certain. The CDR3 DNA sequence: TGCAGCGTAGGCTACAATGAGCAGTTCTTC. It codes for CSVGYNEQFF.